This TCR beta chain was retrieved from a study of regulatory T cells in long-lasting Graves disease. Study context: The definition of persistent Graves' disease was over 5 years of antithyroid drugs with positive TSH receptor antibodies. The study, taken as a whole, reports: When disease was persistent, TRBV28, TRBJ1-2 and TRBJ2-5 were the favored segments. Patients with persistent disease shared roughly 3,000 public clonotypes, outpacing the roughly 1,000 shared by new patients.

The time point denotes: persistent/refractory GD, antithyroid drugs over 5 years with positive TRAb. Extracted PBMC RNA gave rise to the TCR library. The patients were enrolled through endocrinology in Xi'an, China. This clonotype was detected ten times or more. Its antigen is undetermined. Building the TCR beta libraries relied on iRepertoire HTBI primers, and CDR3 regions underwent Arm-PCR. One entry per CDR3 protein results from TCRdb running MiXCR on the multiplex PCR reads. This table holds roughly 430,000 distinct CDR3 sequences, over 20% found once. Germline loops: CDR1 MDHEN, CDR2 SYDVKM. The CDR3 runs 15 residues. V trimming: 3 bases; J trimming: 0 bases; junction bases outside the gene matches: 3.

This TCR was recovered from a female donor with Graves disease. This specimen consisted of peripheral blood mononuclear cells (PBMCs), obtained when the disease was refractory, from a patient treated with antithyroid drugs. The chain uses TRBV28 and TRBJ2-7; the match to TRBD1 covers 9 bases. The CDR3 loop reads CASSFRDRVSYEQYF. The CDR3 DNA reads TGTGCCAGCAGTTTCCGGGACAGGGTCTCCTACGAGCAGTACTTC.